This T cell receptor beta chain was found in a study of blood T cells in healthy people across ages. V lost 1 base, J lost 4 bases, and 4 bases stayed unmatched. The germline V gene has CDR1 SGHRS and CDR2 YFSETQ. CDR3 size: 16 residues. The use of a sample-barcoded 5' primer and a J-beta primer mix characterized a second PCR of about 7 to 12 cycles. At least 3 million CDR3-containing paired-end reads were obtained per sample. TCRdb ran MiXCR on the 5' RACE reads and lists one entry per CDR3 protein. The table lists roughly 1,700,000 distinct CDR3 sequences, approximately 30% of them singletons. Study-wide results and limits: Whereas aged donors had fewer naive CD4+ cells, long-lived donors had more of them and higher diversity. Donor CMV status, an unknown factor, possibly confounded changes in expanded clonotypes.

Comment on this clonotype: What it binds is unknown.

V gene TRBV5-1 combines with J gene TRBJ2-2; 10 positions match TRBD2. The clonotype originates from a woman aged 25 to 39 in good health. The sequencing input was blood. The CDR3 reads CASSLQRGGATGELFF. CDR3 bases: TGCGCCAGCAGCTTGCAGCGGGGGGGCGCCACCGGGGAGCTGTTTTTT.